Listed below are T cell receptor beta chains from one sample, sequenced in a study of early T cells in non-severe SARS-CoV-2 infection. One entry per CDR3 protein results from TCRdb running MiXCR on the 5' RACE reads. The sample gives 95,000 to 120,000 distinct CDR3 sequences, about 12% of which show up once; less than 3.5% is in the top ten. Input material: whole blood. The receptors come from an adult who was a healthcare worker with PCR-confirmed SARS-CoV-2 infection or an uninfected control (not recorded which). Both conserved end residues are part of each CDR3. The D gene is left open where the match is weak. Clone size is not always given. Where it is, it says once, few, many or a class for expanded clones.

cdr3_nt,cdr3_aa,d_call,clone_size,j_call,v_call
TGTGCCAGCTCCTATCCCGGCGGGGGGACTGAAGCTTTCTTT,CASSYPGGGTEAFF,-,few,TRBJ1-1,TRBV2
TGTGCCACCTCTAAGAGGGAGACTGAAGCTTTCTTT,CATSKRETEAFF,-,few,TRBJ1-1,TRBV18
TGCAGTGCTGGAAGCGGTGACCTCACAGATACGCAGTATTTT,CSAGSGDLTDTQYF,-,many,TRBJ2-3,TRBV20-1
TGTGCCAGCTCACCCCGGGACAGGAGAGAATCACCCCTCCACTTT,CASSPRDRRESPLHF,TRBD1,many,TRBJ1-6,TRBV18
TGTGCCAGCAGCCAAGGCTTAAATCAAGAGACCCAGTACTTC,CASSQGLNQETQYF,-,many,TRBJ2-5,TRBV3-1
TGTGCCTGGAGTGTAAGCCTTCAGGGTGTCGATGAGCAGTTCTTC,CAWSVSLQGVDEQFF,-,many,TRBJ2-1,TRBV30
TGTGCCAGCAGCCGGACTAGCGGAGCTTACACAGATACGCAGTATTTT,CASSRTSGAYTDTQYF,TRBD2,-,TRBJ2-3,TRBV11-2
TGTGCCAGTAGTAGGACTAGCTCCTCTGGGGCCAACGTCCTGACTTTC,CASSRTSSSGANVLTF,TRBD2,-,TRBJ2-6,TRBV19
TGCAGTGCTAAGACTAGCGGGAGGCTCTCGGTGGAGTTCTTC,CSAKTSGRLSVEFF,TRBD2,many,TRBJ2-1,TRBV20-1
TGTGCCAGCTCACGCCAAAGTATCTCCTACAATGAGCAGTTCTTC,CASSRQSISYNEQFF,-,few,TRBJ2-1,TRBV18
TGTGCCAGCACCCGAAAGCGGGGGACATATGAGCAGTTCTTC,CASTRKRGTYEQFF,TRBD2,-,TRBJ2-1,TRBV12-3/TRBV12-4
-,CASSFGRGTEVFF,-,many,TRBJ1-1,TRBV12-3/TRBV12-4
TGTGCCAGCAGTCGCGACGCCCGCTATGGCTACACCTTC,CASSRDARYGYTF,-,-,TRBJ1-2,TRBV7-3
TGCAGCGTTGACAGGGACTATGGCTACACCTTC,CSVDRDYGYTF,-,-,TRBJ1-2,TRBV29-1
TGTGCCAGCAGCTTAACTGCGGGCCTATACAATGAGCAGTTCTTC,CASSLTAGLYNEQFF,-,-,TRBJ2-1,TRBV7-3
TGTGCCAGCAGTTATTTGGTATCGGGACAGGCGTTGGCCCTCCACTTT,CASSYLVSGQALALHF,TRBD1,-,TRBJ1-6,TRBV6-6
TGTGCTAGACCCACAGGGGGCGCGGACACCGGGGAGCTGTTTTTT,CARPTGGADTGELFF,TRBD1,few,TRBJ2-2,TRBV12-5
TGTGCCAGTAGCCGACTAGCGGGATTACAAGAGACCCAGTACTTC,CASSRLAGLQETQYF,TRBD2,-,TRBJ2-5,TRBV19
TGTGCCAGCTCACCACGAGTCGCAGAGACCCAGTACTTC,CASSPRVAETQYF,-,many,TRBJ2-5,TRBV18
TGCAGTGCTACCGGGACAGGCCAAGAGACCCAGTACTTC,CSATGTGQETQYF,TRBD1,many,TRBJ2-5,TRBV20-1
TGTGCCAGCAGCGTAGTCTTGTCGGGGACCGGGGAGCTGTTTTTT,CASSVVLSGTGELFF,-,-,TRBJ2-2,TRBV9
TGTGCCAGCAGCTCCCTCGACGGTTACATTCAGTACTTC,CASSSLDGYIQYF,-,-,TRBJ2-4,TRBV5-6
TGTGCCAGCAGTTTATCGATGGGAGGGATTAATCTGGGTGAAGCTTTCTTT,CASSLSMGGINLGEAFF,-,-,TRBJ1-1,TRBV27
TGTGCCAGCTCACCGAACCGGGACTTCTCATGGGAAGAGACCCAGTACTTC,CASSPNRDFSWEETQYF,-,many,TRBJ2-5,TRBV18
TGTGCCAGCAGTGGGCAGGGGACACTAGAAGCTTTCTTT,CASSGQGTLEAFF,-,-,TRBJ1-1,TRBV28
TGTGCCAGCAGACTACGCAGAGGGGGGTATAGCAATCAGCCCCAGCATTTT,CASRLRRGGYSNQPQHF,-,-,TRBJ1-5,TRBV6-4
TGCGCCAGCAGCGTGATGACTAGCGGGGGTTCCGATACGCAGTATTTT,CASSVMTSGGSDTQYF,TRBD2,many,TRBJ2-3,TRBV5-1
TGTGCCAGCAGTGCCAGGGGCCTCCTCTCTGGGGCCAACGTCCTGACTTTC,CASSARGLLSGANVLTF,-,-,TRBJ2-6,TRBV2
TGTGCCAGCAGTTTAACGGGCTCACCCCTCCACTTT,CASSLTGSPLHF,-,many,TRBJ1-6,TRBV12-3/TRBV12-4
TGTGCCAGCAGCTTAAGGGTAGGGGCAGCCGATGAGCAGTTCTTC,CASSLRVGAADEQFF,-,-,TRBJ2-1,TRBV7-9
TGTGCCAGCAGCGGGAGGATGAATCAGCCCCAGCATTTT,CASSGRMNQPQHF,-,few,TRBJ1-5,TRBV2
TGTGCCATCAGCGGGACAGGGTCGGACGAGCAGTACTTC,CAISGTGSDEQYF,TRBD1,few,TRBJ2-7,TRBV10-3
TGTGCCAGCAGTTACTTAATTACGGGACAGGGTGACGAGCAGTACTTC,CASSYLITGQGDEQYF,TRBD1,-,TRBJ2-7,TRBV12-3/TRBV12-4
TGCAGCGTTGAACCCCCCAGGGGGGACTCCTACAATGAGCAGTTCTTC,CSVEPPRGDSYNEQFF,-,-,TRBJ2-1,TRBV29-1
TGTGCCATCTCGAGCGGAAGCTCCTACAATGAGCAGTTCTTC,CAISSGSSYNEQFF,-,many,TRBJ2-1,TRBV12-3/TRBV12-4
TGTGCCAGCTCACCCGGACAGAGCTCCTACAATGAGCAGTTCTTC,CASSPGQSSYNEQFF,-,many,TRBJ2-1,TRBV18
TGTGCCAGCACGGGCCCGAGGGGGCCCTATGGCTACACCTTC,CASTGPRGPYGYTF,TRBD1,few,TRBJ1-2,TRBV12-3/TRBV12-4
TGTGCCAGCAGCCCCCGGGACTACGAGCAGTACTTC,CASSPRDYEQYF,-,many,TRBJ2-7,TRBV3-1
TGTGCCAGCAGTGAGCAGGGGACACTAGAAGCTTTCTTT,CASSEQGTLEAFF,-,few,TRBJ1-1,TRBV28
TGTGCCACCGGGACAGGGACCTACGAGCAGTACTTC,CATGTGTYEQYF,TRBD1,-,TRBJ2-7,TRBV10-3
TGTGCCAGCACCCAGACTAGCGGCCACGATGAGCAGTTCTTC,CASTQTSGHDEQFF,TRBD2,-,TRBJ2-1,TRBV7-9
TGCAGCGTTGGGGGACAGGGCACTGAAGCTTTCTTT,CSVGGQGTEAFF,TRBD1,-,TRBJ1-1,TRBV29-1
TGCGCCAGCAGCTCCGGGGGGGCCCCCGAGCAGTTCTTC,CASSSGGAPEQFF,TRBD2,few,TRBJ2-1,TRBV5-1
TGTGCCAGCAGCCCCGCGGCTGGCAACAATCAGCCCCAGCATTTT,CASSPAAGNNQPQHF,-,few,TRBJ1-5,TRBV7-9
TGTGCCAGCAGCGTAGAGAACAGGGTTGAAACTAACTATGGCTACACCTTC,CASSVENRVETNYGYTF,-,once,TRBJ1-2,TRBV9
TGCAGCGCCGAGGGACAGGGCAAGCGCGAGCAGTACTTC,CSAEGQGKREQYF,TRBD1,few,TRBJ2-7,TRBV29-1
TGTGCCAGCAGCTTGACAGGGGAGAATGAGCAGTTCTTC,CASSLTGENEQFF,TRBD1,many,TRBJ2-1,TRBV7-9
TGTGCCACCCTCGGCCCCGGACAGTCCTACGAGCAGTACTTC,CATLGPGQSYEQYF,-,few,TRBJ2-7,TRBV7-9
TGTGCCAGCAGTGAAGTTCTGGACTACGAGCAGTACTTC,CASSEVLDYEQYF,-,few,TRBJ2-7,TRBV2
TGCAGTGCTCAGGACGGCGGTCAGCCCCAGCATTTT,CSAQDGGQPQHF,-,-,TRBJ1-5,TRBV20-1
TGTGCCAGCAGTTACTCAGGAAGCTATGGCTACACCTTC,CASSYSGSYGYTF,-,few,TRBJ1-2,TRBV6-2/TRBV6-3
TGCAGTGCTAGAGATTACAGGAACGGGGGTAACATTCAGTACTTC,CSARDYRNGGNIQYF,-,few,TRBJ2-4,TRBV20-1